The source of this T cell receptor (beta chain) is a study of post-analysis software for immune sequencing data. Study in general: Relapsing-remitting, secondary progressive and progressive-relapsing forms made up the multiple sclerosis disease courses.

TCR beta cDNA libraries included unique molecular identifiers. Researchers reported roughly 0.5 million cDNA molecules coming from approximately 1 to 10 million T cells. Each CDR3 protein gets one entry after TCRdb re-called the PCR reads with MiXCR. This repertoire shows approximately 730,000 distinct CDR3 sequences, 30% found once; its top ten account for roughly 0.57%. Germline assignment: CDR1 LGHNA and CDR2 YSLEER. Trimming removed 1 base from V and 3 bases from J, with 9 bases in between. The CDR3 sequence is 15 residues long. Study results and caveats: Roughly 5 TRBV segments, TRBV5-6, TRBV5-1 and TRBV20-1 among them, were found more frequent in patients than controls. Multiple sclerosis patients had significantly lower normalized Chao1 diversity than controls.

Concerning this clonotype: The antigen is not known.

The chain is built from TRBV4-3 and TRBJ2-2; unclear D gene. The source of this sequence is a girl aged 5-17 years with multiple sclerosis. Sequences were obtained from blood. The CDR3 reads CASSQGPHDTGELFF. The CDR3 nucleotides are TGCGCCAGCAGCCAAGGCCCCCACGACACCGGGGAGCTGTTTTTT.